The clone carrying this T cell receptor beta chain appeared a single time. Trimming cost V 8 bases and J 0 bases; bases outside gene matches: 8. The germline V gene encodes CDR1 SNHLY and CDR2 FYNNEI. The CDR3 length is 16 residues. This entry comes from a study of T cell changes during pregnancy in multiple sclerosis. Repertoires were generated with immunoSEQ multiplex PCR, while TCRdb's copy carries only in-frame clones and drops some. The sample holds around 60,000 clones, about 90% seen once. The input for sequencing was CD4+ T cells from peripheral blood mononuclear cells, taken after pregnancy. The TCR comes from a female donor in good health, enrolled as a control in a pregnancy study. The rearrangement uses TRBV2 and TRBJ1-4; 8 bases are a match to TRBD1. CDR3: CASQGQGVSTNEKLFF. The CDR3 region has the DNA TGTGCCAGCCAAGGACAGGGAGTATCAACTAATGAAAAACTGTTTTTT.